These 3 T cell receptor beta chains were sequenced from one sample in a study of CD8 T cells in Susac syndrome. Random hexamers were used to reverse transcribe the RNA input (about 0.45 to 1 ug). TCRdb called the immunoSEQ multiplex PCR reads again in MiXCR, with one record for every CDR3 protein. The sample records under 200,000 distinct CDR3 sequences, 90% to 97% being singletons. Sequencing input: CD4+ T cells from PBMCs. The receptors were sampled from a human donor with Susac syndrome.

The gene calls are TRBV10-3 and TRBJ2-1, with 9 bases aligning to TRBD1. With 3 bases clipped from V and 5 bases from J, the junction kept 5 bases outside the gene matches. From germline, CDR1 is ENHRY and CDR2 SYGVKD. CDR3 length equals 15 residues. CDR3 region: CAISDRTGDNNEQFF. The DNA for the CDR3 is TGTGCCATCAGTGATCGGACAGGGGACAACAATGAGCAGTTCTTC.

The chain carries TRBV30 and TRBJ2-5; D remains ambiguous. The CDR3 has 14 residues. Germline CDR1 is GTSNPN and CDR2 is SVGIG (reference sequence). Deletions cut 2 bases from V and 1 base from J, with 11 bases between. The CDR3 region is CAWSTLVLQETQYF. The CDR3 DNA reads TGTGCCTGGAGTACCCTAGTCCTCCAAGAGACCCAGTACTTC.

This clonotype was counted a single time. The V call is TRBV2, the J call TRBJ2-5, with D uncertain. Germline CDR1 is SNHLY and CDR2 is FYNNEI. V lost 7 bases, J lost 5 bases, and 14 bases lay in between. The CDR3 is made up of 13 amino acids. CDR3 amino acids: CASIRSLLETQYF. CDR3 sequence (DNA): TGTGCCAGCATCAGGAGCCTGCTGGAGACCCAGTACTTC.